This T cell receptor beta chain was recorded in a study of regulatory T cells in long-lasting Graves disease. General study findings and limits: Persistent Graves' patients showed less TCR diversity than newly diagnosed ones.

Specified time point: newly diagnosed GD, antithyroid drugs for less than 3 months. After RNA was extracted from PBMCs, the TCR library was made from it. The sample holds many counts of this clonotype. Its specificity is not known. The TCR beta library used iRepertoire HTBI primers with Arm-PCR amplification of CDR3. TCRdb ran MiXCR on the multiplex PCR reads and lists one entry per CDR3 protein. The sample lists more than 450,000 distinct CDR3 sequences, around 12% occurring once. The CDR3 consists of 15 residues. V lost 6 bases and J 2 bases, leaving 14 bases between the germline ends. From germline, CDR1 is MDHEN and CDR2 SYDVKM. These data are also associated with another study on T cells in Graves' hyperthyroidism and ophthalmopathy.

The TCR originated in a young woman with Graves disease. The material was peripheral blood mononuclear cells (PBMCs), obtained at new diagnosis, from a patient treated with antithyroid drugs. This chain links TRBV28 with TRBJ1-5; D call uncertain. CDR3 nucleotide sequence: TGTGCCAGCAGCCCGGAATTCGGTCGCAATCAGCCCCAGCATTTT. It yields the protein CASSPEFGRNQPQHF.